This TCR beta chain was recovered during a study of blood T cell repertoires in COVID-19. In the study overall: Acute and convalescent COVID-19 samples came from the United States, Italy and Spain. PBMCs, B-cell-depleted T cells, or T cells provided the cDNA or gDNA that made up the material.

Patients in Seattle were enrolled during active infection, then followed longitudinally. The germline V gene has CDR1 ENHRY and CDR2 SYGVKD. This CDR3 contains 17 residues. The ends lost 4 bases at V and 8 bases at J; junction bases unmatched: 17. In the study's own analysis: Estimation of nucleated cell counts relied on the amplification of reference gene primers. Here immunoSEQ multiplex PCR was the method, and the copy in TCRdb shows in-frame clones only, minus some. V and J calls and clone size follow that table, whereas D and trimming were derived from the DNA. The sample comprises roughly 200,000 clones, about four fifths of which are singletons, and less than 7% rests with the top ten.

The TCR originated in a middle-aged woman with COVID-19, enrolled during active disease. The J gene is TRBJ2-1, the V gene TRBV10-3; 7 bases are shared with TRBD2. The sequenced material came from peripheral blood. The CDR3 DNA reads TGTGCCATCAGTGTTGAAGTCACGGGACTAACACACGATGAGCAGTTCTTC. Protein product: CAISVEVTGLTHDEQFF.